The TCR beta chain under discussion was sequenced for a study of STAT5B mutations in CD4+ large granular lymphocyte leukemia. Study-level findings and limits: About 24% of private leukemic clonotypes occurred rarely in other patients' non-leukemic repertoires.

Deletions cut 0 bases from V and 7 bases from J, with 16 bases between. This CDR3 region has 16 residues. Per the germline V gene, CDR1 is LNHNV and CDR2 is YYDKDF (reference sequence). The survey-level immunoSEQ assay was used. Measured with immunoSEQ multiplex PCR; TCRdb has only the in-frame clones, and not every one. This table has approximately 35,000 clones, roughly 65% appearing once. A word on this clone: Its antigen is still unknown.

This TCR was recovered from a human donor in good health. Sequenced input: CD4+ T cells from blood buffy coats. The chain combines TRBV15 with TRBJ1-5, with D unresolved. CDR3 in DNA: TGTGCCACCAGCAGAGAAAGAGCCGAGCTAAGGCAGCCCCAGCATTTT. This encodes CATSRERAELRQPQHF.